This TCR beta chain was observed in a study of T cells in Graves' hyperthyroidism and ophthalmopathy. Study-level points and caveats: Clonotypes that were expanded in thyroid above 0.001 mostly appeared in blood too.

A remark on this clonotype: What it binds is not known.

Reasons for excluding patients were uncontrolled infection, other autoimmune disease, pregnancy or lactation. Germline assignment: CDR1 ENHRY and CDR2 SYGVKD. This CDR3 contains 13 residues. Trimming at V came to 10 bases and at J to 3 bases, leaving 5 bases not matched to a gene. Amplification of TCR beta CDR3 regions used RNA as the template. TCR CDR3 underwent first-round RT-PCR with the HTBI primer set. TCRdb redid the calling of the multiplex PCR reads with MiXCR, one entry per CDR3 protein. This table has 600,000 to 700,000 distinct CDR3 sequences, about 45% appearing once. Specimen: peripheral blood or thyroid tissue (not recorded which). This rearrangement joins TRBV10-3 to TRBJ1-5, with 8 bases identical to TRBD1. This TCR was sampled from an adult man with Graves' disease, either hyperthyroidism or ophthalmopathy (not recorded which). In nucleotides, the CDR3 is TGTGCCACTGACAGGGGCGACAATCAGCCCCAGCATTTT. Translation gives CATDRGDNQPQHF.